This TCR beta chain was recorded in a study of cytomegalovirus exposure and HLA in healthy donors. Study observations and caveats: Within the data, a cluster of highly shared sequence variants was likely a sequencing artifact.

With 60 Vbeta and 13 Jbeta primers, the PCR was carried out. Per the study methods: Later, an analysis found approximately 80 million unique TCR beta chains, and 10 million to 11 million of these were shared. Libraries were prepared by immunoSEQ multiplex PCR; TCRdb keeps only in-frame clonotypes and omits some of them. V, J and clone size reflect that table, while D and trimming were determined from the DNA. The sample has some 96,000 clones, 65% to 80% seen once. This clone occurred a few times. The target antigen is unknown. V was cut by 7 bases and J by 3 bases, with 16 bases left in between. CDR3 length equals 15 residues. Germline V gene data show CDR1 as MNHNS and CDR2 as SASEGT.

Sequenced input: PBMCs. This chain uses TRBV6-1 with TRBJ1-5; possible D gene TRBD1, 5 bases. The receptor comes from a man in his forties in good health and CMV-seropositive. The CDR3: CASNKSGTNNQPQHF. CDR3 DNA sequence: TGTGCCAGCAACAAGTCCGGGACTAACAATCAGCCCCAGCATTTT.